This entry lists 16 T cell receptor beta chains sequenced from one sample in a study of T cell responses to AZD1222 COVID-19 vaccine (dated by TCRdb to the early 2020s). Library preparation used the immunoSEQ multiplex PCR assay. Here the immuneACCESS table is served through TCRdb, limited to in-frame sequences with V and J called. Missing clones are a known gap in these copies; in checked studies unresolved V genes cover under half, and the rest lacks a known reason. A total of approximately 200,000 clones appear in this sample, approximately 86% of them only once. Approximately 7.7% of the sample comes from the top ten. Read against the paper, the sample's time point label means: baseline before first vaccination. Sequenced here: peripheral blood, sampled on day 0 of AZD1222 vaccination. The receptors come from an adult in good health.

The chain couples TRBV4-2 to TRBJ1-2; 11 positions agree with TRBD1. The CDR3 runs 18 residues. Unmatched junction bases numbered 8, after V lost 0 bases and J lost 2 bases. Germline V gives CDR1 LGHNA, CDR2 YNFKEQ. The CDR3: CASSQDPPGTGGNYGYTF. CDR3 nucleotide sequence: TGTGCCAGCAGCCAAGATCCCCCCGGGACAGGGGGGAACTATGGCTACACCTTC.

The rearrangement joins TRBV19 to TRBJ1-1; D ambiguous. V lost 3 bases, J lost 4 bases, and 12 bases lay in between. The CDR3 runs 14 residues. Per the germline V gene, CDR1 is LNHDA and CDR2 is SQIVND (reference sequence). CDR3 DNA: TGTGCCAGTAGTATTGACGGGGAGGGCACTGAAGCTTTCTTT. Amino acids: CASSIDGEGTEAFF.

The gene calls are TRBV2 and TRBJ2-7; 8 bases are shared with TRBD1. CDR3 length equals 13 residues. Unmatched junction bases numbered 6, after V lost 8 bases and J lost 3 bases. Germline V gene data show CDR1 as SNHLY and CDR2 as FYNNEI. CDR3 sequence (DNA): TGTGCCAGCGGACAGGGTGGGCGCTACGAGCAGTACTTC. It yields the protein CASGQGGRYEQYF.

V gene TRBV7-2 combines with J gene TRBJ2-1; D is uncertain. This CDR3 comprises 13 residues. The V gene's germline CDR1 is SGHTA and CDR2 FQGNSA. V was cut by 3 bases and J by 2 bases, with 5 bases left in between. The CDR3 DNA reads TGTGCCAGCAGCTTCAGGCCCTACAATGAGCAGTTCTTC. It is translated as CASSFRPYNEQFF.

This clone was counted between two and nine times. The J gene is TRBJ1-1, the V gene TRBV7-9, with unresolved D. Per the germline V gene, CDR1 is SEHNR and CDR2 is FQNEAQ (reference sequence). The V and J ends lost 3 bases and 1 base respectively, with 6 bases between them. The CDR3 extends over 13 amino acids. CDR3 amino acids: CASSLPQNTEAFF. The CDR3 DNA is TGTGCCAGCAGCTTGCCCCAGAACACTGAAGCTTTCTTT.

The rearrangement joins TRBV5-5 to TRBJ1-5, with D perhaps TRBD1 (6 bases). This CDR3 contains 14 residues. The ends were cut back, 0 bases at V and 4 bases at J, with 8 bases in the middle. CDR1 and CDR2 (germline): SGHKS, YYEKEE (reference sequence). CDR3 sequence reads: CASSLGQVNQPQHF. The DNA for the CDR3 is TGTGCCAGCAGCTTGGGACAGGTTAATCAGCCCCAGCATTTT. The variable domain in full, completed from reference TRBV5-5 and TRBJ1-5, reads DAGVTQSPTHLIKTRGQQVTLRCSPISGHKSVSWYQQVLGQGPQFIFQYYEKEERGRGNFPDRFSARQFPNYSSELNVNALLLGDSALYLCASSLGQVNQPQHFGDGTRLSIL.

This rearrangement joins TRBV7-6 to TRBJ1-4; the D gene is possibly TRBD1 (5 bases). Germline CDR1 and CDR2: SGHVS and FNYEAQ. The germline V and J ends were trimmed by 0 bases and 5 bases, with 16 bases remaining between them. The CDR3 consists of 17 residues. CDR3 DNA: TGTGCCAGCAGCTTAGCTGGGGCAGGCAGCGTAAATGAAAAACTGTTTTTT. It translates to CASSLAGAGSVNEKLFF. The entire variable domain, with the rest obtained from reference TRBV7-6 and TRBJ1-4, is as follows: GAGVSQSPRYKVTKRGQDVALRCDPISGHVSLYWYRQALGQGPEFLTYFNYEAQQDKSGLPNDRFSAERPEGSISTLTIQRTEQRDSAMYRCASSLAGAGSVNEKLFFGSGTQLSVL.

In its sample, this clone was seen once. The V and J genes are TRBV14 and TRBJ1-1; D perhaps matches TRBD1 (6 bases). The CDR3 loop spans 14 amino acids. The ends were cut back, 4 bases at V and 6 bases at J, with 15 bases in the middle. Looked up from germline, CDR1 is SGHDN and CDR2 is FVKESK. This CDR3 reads CASSPTGRRSEAFF. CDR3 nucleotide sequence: TGTGCCAGCAGCCCCACAGGGAGGAGGTCTGAAGCTTTCTTT. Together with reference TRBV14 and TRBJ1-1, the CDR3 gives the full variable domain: EAGVTQFPSHSVIEKGQTVTLRCDPISGHDNLYWYRRVMGKEIKFLLHFVKESKQDESGMPNNRFLAERTGGTYSTLKVQPAELEDSGVYFCASSPTGRRSEAFFGQGTRLTVV.

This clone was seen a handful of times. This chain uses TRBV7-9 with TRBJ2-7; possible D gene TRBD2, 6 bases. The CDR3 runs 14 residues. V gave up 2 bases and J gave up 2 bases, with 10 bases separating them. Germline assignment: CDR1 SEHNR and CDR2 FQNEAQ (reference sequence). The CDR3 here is CASSLMGGTYEQYF. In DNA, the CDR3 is TGTGCCAGCAGCTTAATGGGGGGAACCTACGAGCAGTACTTC.

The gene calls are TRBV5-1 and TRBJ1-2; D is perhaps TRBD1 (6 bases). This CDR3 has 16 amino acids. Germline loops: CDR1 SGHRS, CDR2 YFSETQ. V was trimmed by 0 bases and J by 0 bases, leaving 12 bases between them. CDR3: CASSLGQAEANYGYTF. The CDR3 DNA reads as TGCGCCAGCAGCTTGGGACAGGCTGAAGCTAACTATGGCTACACCTTC.

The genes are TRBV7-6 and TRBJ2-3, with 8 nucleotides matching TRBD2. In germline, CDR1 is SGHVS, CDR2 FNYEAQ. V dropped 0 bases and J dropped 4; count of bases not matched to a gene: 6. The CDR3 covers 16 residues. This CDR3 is CASSLASLAGSDTQYF. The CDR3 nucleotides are TGTGCCAGCAGCTTAGCTTCGTTAGCGGGGTCAGATACGCAGTATTTT. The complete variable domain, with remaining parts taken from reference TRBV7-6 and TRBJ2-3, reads GAGVSQSPRYKVTKRGQDVALRCDPISGHVSLYWYRQALGQGPEFLTYFNYEAQQDKSGLPNDRFSAERPEGSISTLTIQRTEQRDSAMYRCASSLASLAGSDTQYFGPGTRLTVL.

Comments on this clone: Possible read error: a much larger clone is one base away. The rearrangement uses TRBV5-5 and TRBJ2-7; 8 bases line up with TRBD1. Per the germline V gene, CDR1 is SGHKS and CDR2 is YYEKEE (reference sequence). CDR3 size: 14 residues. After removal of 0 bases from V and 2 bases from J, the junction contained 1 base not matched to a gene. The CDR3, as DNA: TGTGCCAGCAGCTTGGGGACAGGGACCTACGAGCAGTACTTC. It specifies CASSLGTGTYEQYF.

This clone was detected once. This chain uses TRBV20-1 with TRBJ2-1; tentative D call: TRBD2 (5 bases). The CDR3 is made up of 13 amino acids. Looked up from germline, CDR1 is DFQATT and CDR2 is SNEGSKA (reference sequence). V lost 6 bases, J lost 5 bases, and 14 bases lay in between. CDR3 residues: CSASSIGDNEQFF. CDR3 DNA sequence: TGCAGTGCAAGTTCCATCGGGGACAATGAGCAGTTCTTC.

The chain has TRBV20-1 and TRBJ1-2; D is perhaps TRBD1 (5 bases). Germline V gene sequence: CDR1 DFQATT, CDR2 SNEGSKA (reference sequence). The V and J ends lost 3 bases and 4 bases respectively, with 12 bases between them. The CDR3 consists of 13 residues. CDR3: CSASSGTLYGYTF. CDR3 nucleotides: TGCAGTGCTAGTTCAGGGACCCTCTATGGCTACACCTTC.

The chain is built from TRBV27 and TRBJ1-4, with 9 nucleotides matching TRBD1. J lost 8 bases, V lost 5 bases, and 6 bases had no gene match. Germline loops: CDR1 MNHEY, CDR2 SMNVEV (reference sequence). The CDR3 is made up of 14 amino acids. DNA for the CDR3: TGTGCCAGCAGTCCGGGACAGGGATCCGAAAAACTGTTTTTT. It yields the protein CASSPGQGSEKLFF.

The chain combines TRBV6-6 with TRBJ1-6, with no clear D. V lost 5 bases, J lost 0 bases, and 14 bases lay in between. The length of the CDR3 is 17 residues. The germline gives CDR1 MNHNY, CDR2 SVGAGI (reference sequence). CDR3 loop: CASSPRTGSSYNSPLHF. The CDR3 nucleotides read TGTGCCAGCAGTCCCCGGACGGGGAGCTCCTATAATTCACCCCTCCACTTT.